This TCR beta chain was recorded in a study of T cell responses to AZD1222 COVID-19 vaccine. Findings and caveats of the study: Possibly, clonal diversity was underestimated; donors were largely white British and included more females. Without day 14 samples, only post-peak T cell repertoires were studied. Epitopes outside B.1.351 and B.1.1.7 mutated regions reportedly drew nearly half of spike TCRs. Among vaccine-associated CD4 TCRs, coverage spanned spike, with dominance at 160-218 and 743-854.

As regards this clone: Its antigen is unknown.

TCRdb's copy holds only in-frame clones and misses some; the assay was immunoSEQ multiplex PCR. Here the sample spans 150,000 to 200,000 clones, 90% to 95% being singletons. Trimming at V came to 3 bases and at J to 7 bases, leaving 13 bases not matched to a gene. Germline CDR1 is MDHEN and CDR2 is SYDVKM. There are 19 residues in the CDR3. The sequencing here drew on peripheral blood, taken on day 0 of AZD1222 vaccination. V and J are TRBV28 and TRBJ2-1; 15 bases match TRBD2. The TCR originated in an adult in good health. The DNA of the CDR3 is TGTGCCAGCAGTTTTGTCGGACTAGCGGGAGGGTCCCGCCCTAATGAGCAGTTCTTC. Protein: CASSFVGLAGGSRPNEQFF.